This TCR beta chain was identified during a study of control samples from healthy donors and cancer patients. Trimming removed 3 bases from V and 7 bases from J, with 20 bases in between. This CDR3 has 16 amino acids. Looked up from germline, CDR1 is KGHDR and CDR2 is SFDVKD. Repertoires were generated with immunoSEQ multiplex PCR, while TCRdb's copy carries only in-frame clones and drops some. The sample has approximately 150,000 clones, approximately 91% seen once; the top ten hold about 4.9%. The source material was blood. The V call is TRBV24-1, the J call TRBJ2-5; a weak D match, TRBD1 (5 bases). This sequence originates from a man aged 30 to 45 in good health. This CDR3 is CATSDPGPDSFRTQYF. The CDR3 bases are TGTGCCACCAGTGATCCCGGGCCAGACAGTTTCCGGACCCAGTACTTC.